The present T cell receptor beta chain was sequenced within a study of identical twins (dated by TCRdb to the mid-2010s). Looking at the study overall: To test whether fetal clonotypes persist, this study deep-sequenced TCR alpha and beta repertoires from monozygotic twins, from unrelated adults of various ages, and from cord blood. To rule out contamination, replicate twin experiments were performed at different times with different library preparation protocols.

The library was made by 5' RACE. TCRdb shows the sequencer as Illumina HiSeq 2000. A universal primer binding site was added through template switching, and the final cDNA carried a unique molecular identifier so that TCR cDNA molecules could be counted accurately. First-strand cDNA for TCR alpha and beta chains was synthesized from specific primers in the conserved constant-segment region. To control for contamination, every cDNA library carried two barcodes: a SMART-Mk sample barcode plus Illumina barcodes. Two successive PCR steps introduced TruSeq adapter sequences along with Illumina sample barcodes. Sequencing of the TCR alpha and beta cDNA libraries was done on the Illumina HiSeq platform using custom primers. From the authors' description of their analysis: MiGEC was used to process raw reads and extract unique molecular identifiers, and MiXCR was used to find CDR3 positions. For each individual, recombination models were inferred using an EM algorithm with the repgenHMM and IGoR tools. Shared clonotypes were analyzed with the tcR package in R, and sharing was normalized by the product of cloneset sizes. To study raw recombination without the effects of thymic and clonal selection, out-of-frame nonproductive sequences were analyzed. TCRdb reprocessing: public reads trimmed at Q25 with fastp, clones called with MiXCR, in-frame beta chains kept. All rows with the same CDR3 protein become a single entry with the most common DNA and genes. TCRdb, not the original authors, processed these V and J calls. In all, the sample holds about 460,000 distinct CDR3 sequences, and approximately 15% of those were seen once. 0.5% to 0.65% of the sample goes to the ten largest clones.

Counted from cysteine to phenylalanine, this CDR3 has 15 amino acids. The sequence is cut down to CDR3 DNA, 45 bases in frame from base 1. Sequences SGHRS (CDR1) and YFSETQ (CDR2) are obtained from the germline V gene. At the junction V is shortened by 1 base and J by 4 bases, with 11 bases in between. The investigation overall reported the following: In monozygotic twins, out-of-frame TCR alpha sharing was systematically underestimated by recombination models, although the models agreed with sharing between unrelated individuals. Abundant cord blood beta clonotypes carried fewer insertions; young adult naive repertoires showed a weaker similar trend, while memory repertoires showed none. Invariant T cells such as MAIT and iNKT could partly confound zero-insertion analyses, though diverse VJ usage argued against this for most clonotypes. Compared with coincidental sharing between unrelated individuals, an excess of low generation-probability sequences was observed among out-of-frame TCR alpha sequences shared between twins. Because the same donors could not be followed over many years, conclusions were based on cross-sectional statistical analysis. Excess twin sharing in beta out-of-frame sequences was weaker because fewer shared sequences lowered the signal-to-noise ratio.

All donors were healthy Caucasians. Three pairs of female monozygotic twins, all aged about 18 to 30 years, made up the twin cohort. CD4+ and CD8+ T cell populations were isolated with positive isolation kits from Invitrogen. In this sample, this clonotype turned up a few times. Its antigen is unknown. Qualities for individual bases were not recorded, and no much larger clone is one base off. These same records also appear under a second study, on yellow fever vaccine responses in identical twins. As the second publication notes: According to the authors, in identical twins the way T cells responded to vaccination appeared partly convergent and partly personalized. In the study, vaccine-responding T cell clones were precisely tracked in identical twins.

The clonotype comes from a woman younger than 30 in good health. The sequence is built from TRBV5-1 and TRBJ2-2; the D gene could be TRBD1 or TRBD2, each one agreeing over 5 bases. The sequenced sample was CD4+ T cells sorted from blood. This receptor has the CDR3 CASSLNPGSTGELFF. The bases are TGCGCCAGCAGCTTGAATCCAGGGAGCACCGGGGAGCTGTTTTTT.